A single sample gave rise to the 28 T cell receptor beta chains below, sequenced in a study of response to subunit inactivated influenza vaccine. Each CDR3 protein is one row after TCRdb ran MiXCR on the RT-PCR reads. The repertoire holds hundreds of thousands of distinct CDR3 sequences, with about 15% as singletons. Here the sequenced sample was PBMCs from blood, taken 14 to 15 days before vaccination. These receptors were collected from a man aged 50 to 59 who received an inactivated influenza vaccine.

This clonotype was seen only a few times. The V and J genes are TRBV5-1 and TRBJ2-7, with TRBD2 matching 10 bases. This CDR3 spans 15 amino acids. V shed 6 bases, J shed 6 bases, and the junction held 12 bases outside the gene matches. CDR1 and CDR2 (germline): SGHRS, YFSETQ. CDR3 coding DNA: TGCGCCAGCACCGTCCGTCCTAGCGGGAGCTCCGAGCAGTACTTC. Amino acid sequence: CASTVRPSGSSEQYF.

This clonotype came up a few times. CDR3 loop: CASSPRWGGVHTGELFF. The CDR3 DNA reads TGTGCCAGCAGTCCCCGATGGGGGGGCGTTCACACCGGGGAGCTGTTTTTT. V usage is TRBV27 and J usage is TRBJ2-2; D might be TRBD2 (7 bases). Deletions cut 5 bases from V and 3 bases from J, with 19 bases between. Germline assignment: CDR1 MNHEY and CDR2 SMNVEV (reference sequence). The CDR3 contains 17 residues.

This clonotype was detected only a few times. The chain recombines TRBV7-9 with TRBJ2-1, with TRBD2 as a possible D gene (7 bases). Trimming cost V 5 bases and J 5 bases, with 19 bases left between them. The length of the CDR3 is 16 residues. The germline gives CDR1 SEHNR, CDR2 FQNEAQ (reference sequence). The CDR3 region is CASSPSGRGPNNEQFF. The CDR3 DNA reads as TGTGCCAGCAGCCCCTCTGGGCGGGGGCCTAACAATGAGCAGTTCTTC.

This clonotype was seen a handful of times. This chain connects TRBV20-1 to TRBJ1-1; D not resolved. Germline CDR1 is DFQATT and CDR2 is SNEGSKA (reference sequence). The V end was cut by 5 bases, the J end by 0 bases, with 10 bases between. This CDR3 is 13 amino acids long. The CDR3 coding sequence is TGCAGTGCTGAGGCAGCTATGAACACTGAAGCTTTCTTT. Its translation: CSAEAAMNTEAFF.

The J gene is TRBJ2-2, the V gene TRBV24-1; possible D gene TRBD1, 6 bases. Trimming took off 6 bases at V and 0 bases at J, with 13 bases between the two ends. Germline-derived CDR1 and CDR2 are KGHDR and SFDVKD. The length of the CDR3 is 16 residues. DNA for the CDR3: TGTGCCACCAGTTACCCGGGACATTCGAACACCGGGGAGCTGTTTTTT. The encoded protein is CATSYPGHSNTGELFF.

This clonotype was observed a handful of times. The chain carries TRBV7-6 and TRBJ1-1; D remains unclear. Germline V gives CDR1 SGHVS, CDR2 FNYEAQ. V gave up 0 bases and J gave up 3 bases, with 17 bases separating them. The CDR3 covers 17 residues. The CDR3 coding sequence is TGTGCCAGCAGCTTAGCTCGTGACCGTCCTTTGGACACTGAAGCTTTCTTT. Translating gives CASSLARDRPLDTEAFF.

This clonotype has at least ten counts. This chain uses TRBV5-6 with TRBJ2-2, with D unclear. The germline V and J ends were trimmed by 3 bases and 0 bases, with 9 bases remaining between them. Germline lookup yields CDR1 SGHDT and CDR2 YYEEEE. The CDR3 has 15 amino acids. CDR3: CASSSEFANTGELFF. The CDR3 region has the DNA TGTGCCAGCAGCTCGGAATTTGCGAACACCGGGGAGCTGTTTTTT.

The chain carries TRBV9 and TRBJ2-3; 8 bases match TRBD2. The germline V gene encodes CDR1 SGDLS and CDR2 YYNGEE. The trim removed 4 bases at V and 9 bases at J, leaving 13 bases unmatched. The CDR3 totals 15 residues. The CDR3 protein is CASSPTAGERLTQYF. The CDR3 region has the DNA TGTGCCAGCAGCCCCACAGCGGGAGAACGCCTAACGCAGTATTTT.

This clonotype was seen a handful of times. This sequence joins TRBV6-1 and TRBJ2-6; a possible D gene is TRBD1 (5 bases). Germline V gene data show CDR1 as MNHNS and CDR2 as SASEGT. The CDR3 runs 14 residues. V gave up 6 bases and J gave up 1 base, with 7 bases separating them. Here the CDR3 DNA reads TGTGCCAGCAGCCACAGGTCTGGGGCCAACGTCCTGACTTTC. Translating it yields CASSHRSGANVLTF.

This clonotype was recorded many times. The chain joins TRBV5-6 to TRBJ2-5, with D uncertain. The CDR3 sequence is 13 residues long. CDR1 is SGHDT and CDR2 is YYEEEE in the germline V gene. Trimming cost V 4 bases and J 2 bases, with 9 bases left between them. The CDR3 DNA reads TGTGCCAGCAGCCCGCTCGAGCAAGAGACCCAGTACTTC. It yields the protein CASSPLEQETQYF.

This clonotype was counted between two and nine times. This chain joins TRBV6-5 and TRBJ2-4; 12 bases line up with TRBD2. J gave up 1 base and V 2 bases, and 9 bases lay outside the gene matches. Per the germline V gene, CDR1 is MNHEY and CDR2 is SVGAGI. There are 19 residues in the CDR3. CDR3 in amino acids: CASSYTLAGGTGAKNIQYF. The DNA for the CDR3 is TGTGCCAGCAGTTACACTCTAGCGGGGGGGACAGGTGCCAAAAACATTCAGTACTTC.

Only a few counts were recorded for this clonotype. The V gene is TRBV29-1, the J gene TRBJ2-1; the match to TRBD1 covers 10 bases. With 2 bases clipped from V and 7 bases from J, the junction kept 5 bases outside the gene matches. The CDR3 totals 14 residues. Germline V gene lookup returns CDR1 SQVTM and CDR2 ANQGSEA. CDR3 protein: CSVELGQGGNEQFF. The CDR3 DNA is TGCAGCGTTGAACTCGGACAGGGGGGGAATGAGCAGTTCTTC.

The gene calls are TRBV18 and TRBJ2-3; tentative D call: TRBD2 (5 bases). Germline V lookup: CDR1 KGHSH, CDR2 LQKENI. Trimming took off 3 bases at V and 3 bases at J, with 19 bases between the two ends. This CDR3 is built from 17 residues. The CDR3 nucleotides read TGTGCCAGCTCACCCGTCGGACTTCGCCGCGGAACAGATACGCAGTATTTT. It encodes CASSPVGLRRGTDTQYF.

The chain links TRBV20-1 to TRBJ2-7, with D possibly matching TRBD1 (5 bases). This CDR3 has 13 amino acids. V was trimmed by 8 bases and J by 3 bases, leaving 17 bases between them. Germline-derived CDR1 and CDR2 are DFQATT and SNEGSKA (reference sequence). The chain's CDR3 is CSTYDGASYEQYF. The CDR3 region has the DNA TGCAGTACTTATGATGGGGCGAGCTACGAGCAGTACTTC.

This clonotype was picked up a small number of times. The CDR3 reads CASSRWGGPMNTEAFF. The CDR3 DNA follows: TGTGCCAGCAGCCGATGGGGGGGCCCCATGAACACTGAAGCTTTCTTT. V is TRBV16 and J is TRBJ1-1; TRBD1 is a possible D gene (6 bases). The CDR3 spans 16 residues. V lost 4 bases, J lost 0 bases, and 15 bases lay in between. The germline V gene has CDR1 KGHSY and CDR2 FQNENV.

This clonotype has a handful of counts. The rearrangement uses TRBV18 and TRBJ2-7; possible D gene TRBD1, 5 bases. This CDR3 is built from 14 residues. Trimming took 2 bases from V and 7 from J, leaving 15 bases between them. Germline V gives CDR1 KGHSH, CDR2 LQKENI. The CDR3: CASSPGASGREQYF. Written as DNA, the CDR3 is TGTGCCAGCTCACCAGGGGCCTCGGGCCGGGAGCAGTACTTC. Supplemented by reference TRBV18 and TRBJ2-7, the full variable domain reads NAGVMQNPRHLVRRRGQEARLRCSPMKGHSHVYWYRQLPEEGLKFMVYLQKENIIDESGMPKERFSAEFPKEGPSILRIQQVVRGDSAAYFCASSPGASGREQYFGPGTRLTVT.

J is TRBJ2-3 and V is TRBV10-3, with 9 bases that match TRBD2. V lost 3 bases and J lost 5; bases outside the gene matches: 9. CDR1 is ENHRY, CDR2 SYGVKD, per germline. The CDR3 extends over 16 amino acids. CDR3 sequence: CAISDRGRARGDTQYF. The CDR3 nucleotides are TGTGCCATCAGTGATCGCGGGAGGGCCCGCGGAGATACGCAGTATTTT.

This clonotype was counted only a few times. The V and J genes are TRBV7-9 and TRBJ1-6, with a possible D match to TRBD1 (5 bases). Trimming removed 6 bases from V and 7 bases from J, with 16 bases in between. The CDR3 consists of 15 residues. Germline-derived CDR1 and CDR2 are SEHNR and FQNEAQ (reference sequence). CDR3 protein: CASSPDGAGNSPLHF. In DNA, the CDR3 is TGTGCCAGCAGTCCCGATGGGGCGGGGAATTCACCCCTCCACTTT.

The rearrangement uses TRBV4-3 and TRBJ2-1, with 9 bases matching TRBD1. The CDR3 spans 17 residues. Per the germline V gene, CDR1 is LGHNA and CDR2 is YSLEER. Losses at the gene ends were 2 bases for V and 6 bases for J; bases not matched to a gene: 11. The DNA of the CDR3 is TGCGCCAGCAGCCAATCCTTTGCACAGGGGGCAGGCAATGAGCAGTTCTTC. Protein: CASSQSFAQGAGNEQFF.

The chain combines TRBV6-2 or TRBV6-3 with TRBJ2-7, with 8 bases aligning to TRBD2. Germline CDR1 is MNHEY and CDR2 is SVGEGT. This CDR3 has 13 amino acids. Trimming took 11 bases from V and 0 from J; bases not matched to a gene: 6. This CDR3 reads CAARRGASYEQYF. Written as DNA, the CDR3 is TGTGCCGCGAGGCGGGGGGCCTCCTACGAGCAGTACTTC.

The chain joins TRBV4-3 to TRBJ2-3, with a weak D call TRBD2 (6 bases). The CDR3 loop spans 16 amino acids. The germline V and J ends were trimmed by 1 base and 1 base, with 12 bases remaining between them. Germline CDR1 is LGHNA and CDR2 is YSLEER. The CDR3 DNA follows: TGCGCCAGCAGCCAAGGACCGGGGGAGGGCACAGATACGCAGTATTTT. Translated: CASSQGPGEGTDTQYF.

This clonotype was counted only a few times. This sequence joins TRBV6-1 and TRBJ2-1, with 9 bases that match TRBD2. V shed 6 bases and J 7 bases; nucleotides not matched to a gene: 16. Germline V gene lookup returns CDR1 MNHNS and CDR2 SASEGT. The CDR3 has 17 residues. The CDR3 is CASSQYKGREGANEQFF. The DNA for the CDR3 is TGTGCCAGCAGCCAATACAAGGGGCGGGAGGGGGCAAATGAGCAGTTCTTC.

This clonotype was seen repeatedly, ten times or more. This sequence joins TRBV6-5 and TRBJ2-5, with D perhaps given as TRBD1 or TRBD2 (5 bases each). The length of the CDR3 is 13 residues. V gave up 4 bases and J gave up 4 bases, with 10 bases separating them. CDR1 and CDR2 from the germline V gene are MNHEY and SVGAGI. The DNA of the CDR3 is TGTGCCAGCAGTTCAGGGAGTGTAGAGACCCAGTACTTC. Translated: CASSSGSVETQYF.

In its sample, this clonotype was seen once. V and J are TRBV20-1 and TRBJ2-5, with 11 positions matching TRBD2. The ends lost 0 bases at V and 5 bases at J; junction bases unmatched: 8. Germline loops: CDR1 DFQATT, CDR2 SNEGSKA (reference sequence). This CDR3 is built from 16 residues. As DNA, the CDR3 is TGCAGTGCTAGAGAGTCCCTAGCGGGGGGCAGTGAGACCCAGTACTTC. Protein: CSARESLAGGSETQYF.

This clonotype turned up a few times. The chain joins TRBV6-1 to TRBJ1-4; TRBD1 might be the D (5 bases). V lost 10 bases and J 11 bases, leaving 26 bases between the germline ends. CDR1 is MNHNS, CDR2 SASEGT, per germline. This CDR3 spans 15 amino acids. Here the CDR3 reads CATQGGAAGLKKLFF. The CDR3 nucleotides read TGTGCCACCCAGGGCGGGGCGGCAGGTCTGAAGAAACTGTTTTTT.

The chain employs TRBV20-1 and TRBJ2-7; 8 positions agree with TRBD1. The length of the CDR3 is 12 residues. The junction had 6 bases not matched to a gene; V was cut back by 5 bases and J by 6 bases. Germline V CDR1 and CDR2: DFQATT, SNEGSKA (reference sequence). CDR3 DNA sequence: TGCAGTGCTCGACAGGGGCCGGGCGAGCAGTACTTC. Its translation: CSARQGPGEQYF.

The chain couples TRBV7-8 to TRBJ2-1, with D unresolved. The CDR3 length is 14 residues. Germline assignment: CDR1 SGHVS and CDR2 FQNEAQ. V was clipped by 1 base and J by 8 bases, with 12 bases between them. The CDR3, as DNA: TGTGCCAGCAGCTTAGGAGGTGGCCGCCATGAGCAGTTCTTC. Its translation: CASSLGGGRHEQFF. The full variable domain, with the rest looked up from reference TRBV7-8 and TRBJ2-1, is GAGVSQSPRYKVAKRGQDVALRCDPISGHVSLFWYQQALGQGPEFLTYFQNEAQLDKSGLPSDRFFAERPEGSVSTLKIQRTQQEDSAVYLCASSLGGGRHEQFFGPGTRLTVL.

This clonotype was observed a handful of times. The rearrangement uses TRBV7-9 and TRBJ2-5; D is perhaps TRBD2 (5 bases). CDR1 is SEHNR and CDR2 is FQNEAQ in the germline V gene (reference sequence). CDR3 length equals 16 residues. Trimming shortened V by 2 bases and J by 1 base, and 14 bases separated the two germline ends. The CDR3 nucleotides are TGTGCCAGCAGCTTAAGCGAGCGGCTTTCCCAAGAGACCCAGTACTTC. Its protein is CASSLSERLSQETQYF.